The 28 T cell receptor beta chains in this list originate from one sample, sequenced in a study of graft-versus-host responses after intestinal transplantation. Their antigens are not known. Clones were read by immunoSEQ multiplex PCR, and TCRdb kept only the in-frame ones, dropping some. The repertoire holds over 100,000 clones, roughly 93% seen once, with roughly 0.12% in the top ten. The input for sequencing was unstimulated CD4+ T cells sorted from spleen or lymph node cells, taken before intestinal transplant. The source is a human donor who received an intestinal transplant.

The J gene is TRBJ2-6, the V gene TRBV11-3; D perhaps matches TRBD1 (6 bases). Looked up from germline, CDR1 is SGHNT and CDR2 is YENEEA. Trimming pared 0 bases from V and 0 bases from J, leaving 12 bases between. The CDR3 length is 18 residues. Here the CDR3 reads CASSLEGTPSSGANVLTF. The CDR3 DNA follows: TGTGCCAGCAGCTTAGAAGGGACACCTAGCTCTGGGGCCAACGTCCTGACTTTC.

J is TRBJ2-2 and V is TRBV30; TRBD2 matches at 15 bases. J lost 3 bases, V lost 3 bases, and 11 bases had no gene match. The CDR3 consists of 19 residues. Germline CDR1 reads GTSNPN; CDR2 reads SVGIG (reference sequence). The CDR3 DNA reads TGTGCCTGGAGGAGGGGACTAGCGGGAGGTCGCGTAGACACCGGGGAGCTGTTTTTT. Protein: CAWRRGLAGGRVDTGELFF.

The chain joins TRBV28 to TRBJ1-1, with D possibly TRBD1 on 5 matching bases. V was clipped by 5 bases and J by 2 bases, with 15 bases between them. CDR1 MDHEN and CDR2 SYDVKM come from the germline V gene. This CDR3 has 15 residues. DNA of the CDR3: TGTGCCAGCAGTCTCCCGTACGGACAAAACACTGAAGCTTTCTTT. Protein sequence: CASSLPYGQNTEAFF.

Points on this clone: Other DNA sequences of this sample code for an identical CDR3. The rearrangement joins TRBV5-1 to TRBJ2-5; perhaps TRBD1 as D (6 bases). The germline V and J ends were trimmed by 0 bases and 4 bases, with 10 bases remaining between them. This CDR3 is built from 14 residues. Germline values: CDR1 SGHRS, CDR2 YFSETQ. DNA for the CDR3: TGCGCCAGCAGCTTGGGGGGCAGGGGAGAGACCCAGTACTTC. Its protein is CASSLGGRGETQYF.

The gene calls are TRBV15 and TRBJ1-2, with D unresolved. The ends were cut back, 3 bases at V and 3 bases at J, with 11 bases in the middle. Germline V CDR1 and CDR2: LNHNV, YYDKDF (reference sequence). CDR3 length: 14 amino acids. The CDR3 DNA sequence: TGTGCCACCAGCAGCGAGCTGCAGGACTATGGCTACACCTTC. Translated: CATSSELQDYGYTF.

The chain joins TRBV6-1 to TRBJ1-2; possible D gene TRBD1, 6 bases. CDR3 length: 11 residues. Germline V CDR1 and CDR2: MNHNS, SASEGT. Trimming pared 6 bases from V and 7 bases from J, leaving 9 bases between. This CDR3 is CASSNRAGYTF. The CDR3 DNA reads TGTGCCAGCAGCAACAGGGCTGGCTACACCTTC.

The chain combines TRBV7-8 with TRBJ1-1; 7 positions agree with TRBD1. The V gene's germline CDR1 is SGHVS and CDR2 FQNEAQ. The CDR3 sequence is 14 residues long. V shed 6 bases, J shed 7 bases, and the junction held 11 bases outside the gene matches. CDR3: CASREDRLRDEAFF. CDR3 nucleotide sequence: TGTGCCAGCAGAGAGGACAGGCTGCGGGATGAAGCTTTCTTT.

The J gene is TRBJ2-1, the V gene TRBV6-5; 11 nucleotides align to TRBD2. The ends lost 5 bases at V and 7 bases at J; junction bases unmatched: 4. CDR3 size: 14 residues. Germline CDR1 MNHEY, CDR2 SVGAGI. The chain's CDR3 is CASSKWTSGNEQFF. CDR3 DNA: TGTGCCAGCAGTAAGTGGACTAGCGGGAATGAGCAGTTCTTC.

A single count supports this clone. The CDR3 protein is CASSVPNTGELFF. The CDR3 bases are TGTGCCAGCAGCGTACCGAACACCGGGGAGCTGTTTTTT. The chain recombines TRBV5-4 with TRBJ2-2; D gene uncertain. Between the trimmed V and J ends, which lost 4 bases and 0 bases, there was a span of 4 bases. This CDR3 is built from 13 residues. CDR1 is SGHNT and CDR2 is YYREEE in the germline V gene (reference sequence).

The chain recombines TRBV2 with TRBJ1-6; perhaps TRBD1 as D (5 bases). This CDR3 comprises 14 residues. Looked up from germline, CDR1 is SNHLY and CDR2 is FYNNEI. V was cut by 6 bases and J by 5 bases, with 11 bases left in between. CDR3 protein: CASRYGGNNSPLHF. DNA of the CDR3: TGTGCCAGCAGATACGGGGGTAATAATTCACCCCTCCACTTT.

The chain recombines TRBV28 with TRBJ1-4; perhaps TRBD1 as D (5 bases). The CDR3 sequence is 15 residues long. Germline CDR1 reads MDHEN; CDR2 reads SYDVKM. Trimming took off 5 bases at V and 8 bases at J, with 18 bases between the two ends. CDR3 protein: CASSQPDSYQEKLFF. In DNA, the CDR3 is TGTGCCAGCAGTCAGCCCGACAGTTATCAGGAAAAACTGTTTTTT.

The V and J genes are TRBV27 and TRBJ2-2; TRBD1 agrees at 7 bases. CDR1 is MNHEY, CDR2 SMNVEV, per germline (reference sequence). The CDR3 contains 18 residues. J lost 6 bases, V lost 1 base, and 14 bases had no gene match. In DNA form, the CDR3 reads TGTGCCAGCAGTTTATACGGGATACGACAGGGATCTTCCGGGGAGCTGTTTTTT. Translating gives CASSLYGIRQGSSGELFF.

This sequence joins TRBV30 and TRBJ2-7, with TRBD1 matching 7 bases. The CDR3 is made up of 13 amino acids. V shed 7 bases and J 3 bases; nucleotides not matched to a gene: 9. Germline V gene data show CDR1 as GTSNPN and CDR2 as SVGIG (reference sequence). CDR3 nucleotide sequence: TGTGCCTATGCCCGGGGACAGATCTACGAGCAGTACTTC. Protein sequence: CAYARGQIYEQYF.

J is TRBJ1-5 and V is TRBV28; 8 nucleotides align to TRBD1. The CDR3 totals 15 residues. Germline V CDR1 and CDR2: MDHEN, SYDVKM. Losses at the gene ends were 2 bases for V and 6 bases for J; bases not matched to a gene: 6. Here the CDR3 reads CASSLLPTGGQPQHF. CDR3 nucleotide sequence: TGTGCCAGCAGTTTACTCCCCACAGGGGGTCAGCCCCAGCATTTT.

The CDR3 protein is CASSRTGGAGKNIQYF. The CDR3 nucleotides are TGTGCCAGCAGTAGAACAGGGGGCGCGGGCAAAAACATTCAGTACTTC. The J gene is TRBJ2-4, the V gene TRBV28; the match to TRBD1 covers 9 bases. The CDR3 sequence is 16 residues long. Germline V lookup: CDR1 MDHEN, CDR2 SYDVKM. Trimming at V came to 5 bases and at J to 3 bases, leaving 8 bases not matched to a gene.

V gene TRBV28 combines with J gene TRBJ2-7; D not certain. The CDR3 consists of 12 residues. Germline CDR1 MDHEN, CDR2 SYDVKM. V lost 7 bases, J lost 4 bases, and 11 bases lay in between. The DNA of the CDR3 is TGTGCCAGCATAAACCCCCCTTACGAGCAGTACTTC. Translating gives CASINPPYEQYF.

The genes are TRBV12-5 and TRBJ2-7; D gene uncertain. Per the germline V gene, CDR1 is LGHNT and CDR2 is FRNRAP. Trimming cost V 3 bases and J 6 bases, with 9 bases left between them. The CDR3 runs 12 residues. This CDR3 reads CASGFIGGEQYF. CDR3 coding DNA: TGTGCTAGTGGTTTTATAGGCGGCGAGCAGTACTTC.

This sequence joins TRBV10-1 and TRBJ2-5; 9 nucleotides agree with TRBD2. The V gene end was trimmed by 5 bases and the J gene end by 2 bases; junction bases not matched to a gene: 3. The germline V gene has CDR1 WNHNN and CDR2 SYGVQD (reference sequence). There are 14 residues in the CDR3. Here the CDR3 reads CASSIGLAQETQYF. CDR3 coding DNA: TGCGCCAGCAGTATTGGACTAGCGCAAGAGACCCAGTACTTC.

The chain is built from TRBV10-1 and TRBJ2-3; TRBD2 matches 9 bases. Germline V gene lookup returns CDR1 WNHNN and CDR2 SYGVQD (reference sequence). V lost 4 bases and J lost 3; bases outside the gene matches: 5. This CDR3 contains 15 residues. The CDR3 nucleotides read TGCGCCAGCAGTGGGGCGGCGGGAGGGACAGATACGCAGTATTTT. It specifies CASSGAAGGTDTQYF.

The J gene is TRBJ2-3, the V gene TRBV7-3, with a weak D call TRBD2 (5 bases). Trimming stripped 3 bases from V and 0 bases from J, with 10 bases between. The CDR3 contains 15 residues. In germline, CDR1 is SGHTA, CDR2 FQGTGA. In DNA, the CDR3 is TGTGCCAGCAGCTTGGCGGGTATCAGCACAGATACGCAGTATTTT. This codes for CASSLAGISTDTQYF.

The chain employs TRBV10-3 and TRBJ2-7, with 9 bases fitting TRBD2. Germline-derived CDR1 and CDR2 are ENHRY and SYGVKD. The V and J ends lost 6 bases and 3 bases, in that order; junction bases with no gene match: 6. CDR3 length: 14 amino acids. The chain's CDR3 is CAIRASTSGYEQYF. CDR3 nucleotides: TGTGCCATCAGGGCGTCGACTAGCGGCTACGAGCAGTACTTC.

CDR3 loop: CASSLNGNEKLFF. Written as DNA, the CDR3 is TGTGCCAGCAGCCTAAACGGGAATGAAAAACTGTTTTTT. The chain links TRBV14 to TRBJ1-4; no clear D. Germline lookup yields CDR1 SGHDN and CDR2 FVKESK. This CDR3 spans 13 amino acids. Trimming took off 4 bases at V and 5 bases at J, with 8 bases between the two ends.

The rearrangement uses TRBV5-1 and TRBJ2-5, with D tentatively TRBD1 (6 bases). The ends were cut back, 0 bases at V and 2 bases at J, with 8 bases in the middle. Per germline, CDR1 SGHRS and CDR2 YFSETQ. This CDR3 region has 14 residues. The CDR3: CASSLGTAQETQYF. The CDR3 DNA follows: TGCGCCAGCAGCTTGGGGACAGCACAAGAGACCCAGTACTTC.

The rearrangement joins TRBV2 to TRBJ2-7; tentatively, D is TRBD2 (6 bases). The germline V and J ends were trimmed by 6 bases and 0 bases, with 9 bases remaining between them. The CDR3 runs 13 residues. Germline V CDR1 and CDR2: SNHLY, FYNNEI. The CDR3 reads CASRRDFSYEQYF. The CDR3 nucleotides are TGTGCCAGCAGGCGGGACTTCTCCTACGAGCAGTACTTC.

The chain joins TRBV14 to TRBJ2-7; 10 bases match TRBD2. CDR1 is SGHDN and CDR2 is FVKESK in the germline V gene. Germline trimming cut 0 bases from V and 0 bases from J; bases unmatched to any gene: 8. This CDR3 comprises 18 residues. The CDR3 nucleotides are TGTGCCAGCAGCCAAGACTCTAGCGGGAGATGGGGCTCCTACGAGCAGTACTTC. Translating it yields CASSQDSSGRWGSYEQYF.

The chain uses TRBV6-5 and TRBJ2-7; 7 bases are shared with TRBD2. The CDR3 contains 15 residues. J lost 2 bases, V lost 0 bases, and 4 bases had no gene match. Per germline, CDR1 MNHEY and CDR2 SVGAGI. The CDR3, as DNA: TGTGCCAGCAGTTACTCAGCGGGGAAGGCCTACGAGCAGTACTTC. Amino acid sequence: CASSYSAGKAYEQYF.

J is TRBJ2-3 and V is TRBV25-1; D unresolved. In germline, CDR1 is MGHDK, CDR2 SYGVNS. The CDR3 runs to 14 residues. The ends were cut back, 5 bases at V and 0 bases at J, with 9 bases in the middle. The CDR3 sequence is CASSFRSSTDTQYF. The CDR3 DNA reads as TGTGCCAGCAGTTTCCGTTCTAGCACAGATACGCAGTATTTT.

The rearrangement links TRBV5-1 to TRBJ2-5, with TRBD1 matching over 9 bases. The J call may be incorrect, as the DNA end agrees better with TRBJ2-7. Germline CDR1 SGHRS, CDR2 YFSETQ. CDR3 length: 16 residues. CDR3 bases: TGCGCCAGCAGCTCTATTCCCGGGACAGGGACTTACGAGCAGTACTTC. This gives the protein CASSSIPGTGTYEQYF.